Below are 3 T cell receptor beta chains sequenced from a single sample in a study of CD8 T cells in Susac syndrome. Reverse transcription used roughly 0.5 to 1 ug RNA and random hexamers. TCRdb independently ran MiXCR on the immunoSEQ multiplex PCR reads; one entry per CDR3 protein. In the table there are about 190,000 distinct CDR3 sequences, 85% to 95% of which are singletons. Sequenced: CD4+ T cells from PBMCs. The receptors derive from a human donor in good health.

J is TRBJ1-1 and V is TRBV7-3, with D perhaps matching TRBD1 (5 bases). V dropped 0 bases and J dropped 1 base, with 12 bases sitting between them. Germline V gene data show CDR1 as SGHTA and CDR2 as FQGTGA. The CDR3 extends over 16 amino acids. In DNA form, the CDR3 reads TGTGCCAGCAGCTTAACGTCGACAGCGACGAACACTGAAGCTTTCTTT. This encodes CASSLTSTATNTEAFF.

J is TRBJ1-5 and V is TRBV2; 7 bases are a match to TRBD1. V dropped 6 bases and J dropped 2; count of bases not matched to a gene: 7. Germline V lookup: CDR1 SNHLY, CDR2 FYNNEI. This CDR3 region has 15 residues. CDR3: CASRDPDRGNQPQHF. The CDR3 nucleotides read TGTGCCAGCAGGGACCCTGACAGGGGCAATCAGCCCCAGCATTTT.

J is TRBJ2-1 and V is TRBV5-1, with a possible D match to TRBD1 (5 bases). V lost 4 bases and J lost 6, with 14 bases in between. Germline V gene lookup returns CDR1 SGHRS and CDR2 YFSETQ. This CDR3 spans 14 amino acids. The CDR3 DNA is TGCGCCAGCAGCCTCGCCCCTAGGGGCAATGAGCAGTTCTTC. Its translation is CASSLAPRGNEQFF.